The 6 T cell receptor beta chains in this list originate from one sample, sequenced in a study of T-cell memory formation after mild COVID-19. Via MiXCR, TCRdb re-called the 5' RACE reads, giving one row per CDR3 protein. The sample lists around 410,000 distinct CDR3 sequences, 23% occurring once. The sequenced sample consisted of PBMCs or a T cell subset sorted from them (not recorded which). The origin of the receptors is an adult woman who had mild COVID-19 (a few samples of this study predate the infection). Cell type and time point are not known.

This clonotype was seen more than once but under ten times. J is TRBJ2-7 and V is TRBV29-1, with 11 bases fitting TRBD1. Germline V CDR1 and CDR2: SQVTM, ANQGSEA. V dropped 5 bases and J dropped 5; count of bases not matched to a gene: 2. There are 12 residues in the CDR3. The CDR3 DNA reads as TGCAGCGTTCGGGACAGGGGGGACGAGCAGTACTTC. Its translation: CSVRDRGDEQYF.

This clonotype has just a few counts. The rearrangement links TRBV10-3 to TRBJ2-1; 11 nucleotides line up with TRBD2. With V trimmed by 5 bases and J by 3 bases, 6 bases remained unmatched. Per germline, CDR1 ENHRY and CDR2 SYGVKD. CDR3 length: 16 amino acids. The CDR3 here is CAISSDTSGGYNEQFF. The CDR3 DNA reads as TGTGCCATCAGTTCGGATACTAGCGGGGGCTACAATGAGCAGTTCTTC.

J is TRBJ2-2 and V is TRBV12-3 or TRBV12-4; no definite D call. The CDR3 sequence is 14 residues long. V was trimmed by 7 bases and J by 1 base, leaving 10 bases between them. The CDR3 DNA follows: TGTGCCAGCATATGGGCAGGGAACACCGGGGAGCTGTTTTTT. Encoded protein: CASIWAGNTGELFF.

This clonotype was recorded at least ten times. The chain uses TRBV4-1 and TRBJ1-2; no firm D call. The germline V gene encodes CDR1 MGHRA and CDR2 YSYEKL. CDR3 length: 17 residues. V was trimmed by 0 bases and J by 7 bases, leaving 21 bases between them. As DNA, the CDR3 is TGCGCCAGCAGCCAAGACCTTTCGCCTGCCAGTTGGGGTGGCTACACCTTC. It encodes CASSQDLSPASWGGYTF.

This clonotype has more than one count but fewer than ten. The V call is TRBV5-1, the J call TRBJ2-5; D may match TRBD1 or TRBD2 (5 bases each). The V end was cut by 4 bases, the J end by 4 bases, with 14 bases between. Germline CDR1 is SGHRS and CDR2 is YFSETQ. The CDR3 is 14 amino acids. The DNA of the CDR3 is TGCGCCAGCAGCCGATGGGGGAATGGAGAGACCCAGTACTTC. Its protein is CASSRWGNGETQYF.

There are a few counts of this clonotype. The CDR3 loop reads CASSLPQIYGYTF. The CDR3 DNA reads as TGTGCCAGCAGCCTACCACAAATCTATGGCTACACCTTC. V gene TRBV7-9 combines with J gene TRBJ1-2, with D hard to call. Trimming left V 5 bases short and J 4 bases short, with 11 bases between. The CDR3 totals 13 residues. Germline assignment: CDR1 SEHNR and CDR2 FQNEAQ (reference sequence).